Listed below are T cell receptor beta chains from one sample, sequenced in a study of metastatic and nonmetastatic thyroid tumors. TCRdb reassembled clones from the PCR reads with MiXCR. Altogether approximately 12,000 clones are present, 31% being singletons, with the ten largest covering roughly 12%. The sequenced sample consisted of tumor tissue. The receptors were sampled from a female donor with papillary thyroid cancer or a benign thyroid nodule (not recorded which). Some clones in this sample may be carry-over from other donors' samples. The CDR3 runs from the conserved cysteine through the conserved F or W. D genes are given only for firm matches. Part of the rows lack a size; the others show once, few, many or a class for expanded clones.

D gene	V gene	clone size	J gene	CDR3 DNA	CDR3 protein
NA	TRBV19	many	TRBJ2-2	TGTGCCAGTAGTATAAAAGGGGCGCTGAACACCGGGGAGCTGTTTTTT	CASSIKGALNTGELFF
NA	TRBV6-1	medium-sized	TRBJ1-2	TGTGCCAGCCGAAACACAGGCCCTACTAACTATGGCTACACCTTC	CASRNTGPTNYGYTF
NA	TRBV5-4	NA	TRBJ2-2	TGTGCCAGCAGCTTGGGAGCGGGGAACACCGGGGAGCTGTTTTTT	CASSLGAGNTGELFF
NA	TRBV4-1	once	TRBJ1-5	TGCGCCAGCAGCCAAGATGCAGGGCCCATTAGCAATCAGCCCCAGCATTTT	CASSQDAGPISNQPQHF
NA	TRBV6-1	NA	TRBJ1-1	TGTGCCAGCAGTGAGGTAGCGAACACTGATGCTTTATTT	CASSEVANTDALF
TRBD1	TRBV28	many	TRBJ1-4	TGTGCCGTACAGGGGGCTTTTGAAAAACTGTTTTTT	CAVQGAFEKLFF
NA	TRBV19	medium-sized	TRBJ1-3	TGTGCCAGTAGTATCTCTAGCTCTGGAAACACCATATATTTT	CASSISSSGNTIYF
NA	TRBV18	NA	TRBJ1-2	TGTGCCAGCTCACCACCGGGACACATCTTCGGCTACACCTTC	CASSPPGHIFGYTF
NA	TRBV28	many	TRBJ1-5	TGTGCCAGCAGTTTATTGGGGCTGAAGAAGCGCAATCAGCCCCAGCATTTT	CASSLLGLKKRNQPQHF
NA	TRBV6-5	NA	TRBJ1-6	TGTGCCAGCAGTTACGTTAGAGATAATTCACCCCTCCACTTT	CASSYVRDNSPLHF
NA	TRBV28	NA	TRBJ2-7	TGTGCCAGCCGGGTCCTCGCTAGCTCCTACGAGCAGTACTTC	CASRVLASSYEQYF
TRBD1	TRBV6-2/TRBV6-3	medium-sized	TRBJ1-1	TGTGCCAGCAAGCGGGACAGGGAGTACACTGAAGCTTTCTTT	CASKRDREYTEAFF
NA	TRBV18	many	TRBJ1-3	TGTGCCAGCTCAGCCTGGGATCCTACCTCTGGAAACACCATATATTTT	CASSAWDPTSGNTIYF
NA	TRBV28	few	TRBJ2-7	TGTGCCAGCAGTTTGGGAGGCAGGGGGGACCACGAGCAGTACTTC	CASSLGGRGDHEQYF
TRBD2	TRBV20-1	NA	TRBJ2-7	TGCAGTGCTACGCGGGGGGTCAGCGAGCAGTACTTC	CSATRGVSEQYF
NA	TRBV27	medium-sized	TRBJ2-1	TGTGCCAGCACCTTTCGCCTCGACACCAACTACAATGAGCAGTTCTTC	CASTFRLDTNYNEQFF
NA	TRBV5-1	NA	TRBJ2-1	TGCGCCAGCAGCTTATCTAAGTACAATGAGCAGTTCTTC	CASSLSKYNEQFF
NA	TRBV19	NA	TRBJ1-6	TGTGCCAGTACCTCCGCACCCGGGGATTCACCCCTCCACTTT	CASTSAPGDSPLHF
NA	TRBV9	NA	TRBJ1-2	TGTGCCAGCAGCGATTGGACAGCTAGAAGCTATGGCTACACCTTC	CASSDWTARSYGYTF
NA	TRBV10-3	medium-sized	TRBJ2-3	TGTGCCATCAGTGAGTCGAGTTCCGCGGGTTATGGCACAGATACGCAGTATTTT	CAISESSSAGYGTDTQYF
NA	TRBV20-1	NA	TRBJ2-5	TGCAGTGCTAGAGATCTCTTCGGTTGGGACGGAGGAGAGACCCAGTACTTC	CSARDLFGWDGGETQYF
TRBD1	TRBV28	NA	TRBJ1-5	TGTGCCAGGAGACAGGGAAATCAGCCCCAGCATTTT	CARRQGNQPQHF
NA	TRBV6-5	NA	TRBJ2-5	TGTGCCAGCAGTTACAGGAATATGGATACCCAGTACTTC	CASSYRNMDTQYF
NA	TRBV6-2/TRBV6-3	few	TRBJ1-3	TGTGCCAGCAGCGAACAGGACTCTGGAAACACCATATATTTT	CASSEQDSGNTIYF
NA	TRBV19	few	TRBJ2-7	TGTGCCAGTGGGGGGGCGGACGAGCAGTACTTC	CASGGADEQYF
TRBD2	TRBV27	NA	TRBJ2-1	TGTGCCAGCAGACTCTGGACCTCCGGGAGGTTATACAATGAGCAGTTCTTC	CASRLWTSGRLYNEQFF
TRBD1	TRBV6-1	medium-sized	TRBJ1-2	TGTGCCAGCAGCCGGGACAGCAACTATGGCTACACCTTC	CASSRDSNYGYTF
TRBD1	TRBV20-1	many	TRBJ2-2	TGCAGTGCCACGGGGACAGGGGGCGCCGGGGAGCTGTTTTTT	CSATGTGGAGELFF
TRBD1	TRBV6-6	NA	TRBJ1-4	TGTGCCAGCAGTTACTCGATCGGACAGGGGGCGGAAAAACTGTTTTTT	CASSYSIGQGAEKLFF
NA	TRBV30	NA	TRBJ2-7	TGTGCCCGCCTTTTTTTGCGGGACTACGAGCAGTACTTC	CARLFLRDYEQYF
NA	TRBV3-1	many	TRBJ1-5	TGTGCCAGCAGCCCCGGAAGGGGCCCTCATCAGCCCCAGCATTTT	CASSPGRGPHQPQHF
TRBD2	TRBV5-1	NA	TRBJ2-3	TGCGCCAGCAGCTTGGGACTAGCGGGCCCAATAGGGGAAGATACGCAGTATTTT	CASSLGLAGPIGEDTQYF
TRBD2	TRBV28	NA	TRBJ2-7	TGTGCCAGCAGACTCGGAGCGGGAGGTACCGAGCAGTACTTC	CASRLGAGGTEQYF
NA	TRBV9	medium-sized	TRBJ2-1	TGTGCCAGCAGCGTAGTAGGGGGGGCGGATGAGCAGTTCTTC	CASSVVGGADEQFF
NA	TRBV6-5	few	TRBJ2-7	TGTGCCAGCAGTTACTGGACCGGGAGCCGCGACGAGCAGTACTTC	CASSYWTGSRDEQYF
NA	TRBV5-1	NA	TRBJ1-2	TGCGCCAGCAGCTTGGTTCGGGGAGCCCATGGCTACACCTTC	CASSLVRGAHGYTF
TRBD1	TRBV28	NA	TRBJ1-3	TGTGCCAGCTGGGGACAGGGGGTCACTGGAAACACCATATATTTT	CASWGQGVTGNTIYF
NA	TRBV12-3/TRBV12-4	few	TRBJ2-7	TGTGCCAGCAGTAGTGGTACCGACTACGAGCAGTACTTC	CASSSGTDYEQYF
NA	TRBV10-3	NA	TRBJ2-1	TGTGACATCAGCGAGTCTACTTCATACAATGAGCAGTTCTTC	CDISESTSYNEQFF
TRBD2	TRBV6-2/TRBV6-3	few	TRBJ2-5	TGTGCCAGCAGCTCACTAGCGGGGGCGCAAGAGACCCAGTACTTC	CASSSLAGAQETQYF
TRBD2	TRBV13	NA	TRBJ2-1	TGTGCCAGCAGCAACCCGGGAGGACTAGCGGGTAATGAGCAGTTCTTC	CASSNPGGLAGNEQFF
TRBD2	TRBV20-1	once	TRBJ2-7	TGCAGTGCTAGAGATCAGGGCGGGGGGCAATACTTC	CSARDQGGGQYF
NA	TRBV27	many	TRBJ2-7	TGTGCCAGCAGTTATCAGGGGAAAGCCTACGAGCAGTACTTC	CASSYQGKAYEQYF
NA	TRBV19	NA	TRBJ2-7	TGTGCCAGTAACCGGGACGGGGACGAGCAGTACTTC	CASNRDGDEQYF
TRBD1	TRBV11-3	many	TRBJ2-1	TGTGCCAGCAGCTTAGGGACAGGACTTTCGAATGAGCAGTTCTTC	CASSLGTGLSNEQFF
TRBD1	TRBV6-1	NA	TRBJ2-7	TGTGCCAGCCCCGGGACAGGGGATTACGAGCAGTACTTC	CASPGTGDYEQYF
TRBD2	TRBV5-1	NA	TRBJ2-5	TGCGCCAGCAGATTGGATTCAGGGACTAGCGGAGAGACCCAGTACTTC	CASRLDSGTSGETQYF
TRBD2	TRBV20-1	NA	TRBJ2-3	TGCAGTGCTAGCAAACTAGCGGGGGGAAACCAAGATACGCAGTATTTT	CSASKLAGGNQDTQYF
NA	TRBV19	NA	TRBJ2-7	TGTGCCAGTAGTTCCGCGGGACAGTCGCTCGAGCAGTACTTC	CASSSAGQSLEQYF
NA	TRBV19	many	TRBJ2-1	TGTGCCAGTAGTATAGGCTTAGCCCGGGAGCAGTTCTTC	CASSIGLAREQFF
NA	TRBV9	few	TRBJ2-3	TGTGCCAGCAGCGTAGAATACGGGAGAGGAACAGATACGCAGTATTTT	CASSVEYGRGTDTQYF
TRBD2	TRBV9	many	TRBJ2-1	TGTGCCAGCAGCGTTGCGGGAGCGGTCTACAATGAGCAGTTCTTC	CASSVAGAVYNEQFF
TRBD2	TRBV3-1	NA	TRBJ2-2	TGTGCCAGCAGCGCAAGACTAGCGGGAGACACCGGGGAGCTGTTTTTT	CASSARLAGDTGELFF
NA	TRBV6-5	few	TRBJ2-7	TGTGCCAGCAGTTATTCGCTGCAGGGCGGCGGGTCCTACGAGCAGTACTTC	CASSYSLQGGGSYEQYF
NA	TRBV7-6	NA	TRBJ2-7	TGTGCCAGCAGCTTAGGCGAGAGGGGGGCTAACGAGCAGTACTTC	CASSLGERGANEQYF
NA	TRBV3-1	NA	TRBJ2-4	TGTGCCAGCAGCCTGGGGCACGGGAACATTCAGTACTTC	CASSLGHGNIQYF
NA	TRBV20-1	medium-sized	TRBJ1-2	TGCAGTGCCTACGCGAGCGCCGGGACTTCCTATGGCTACACCTTC	CSAYASAGTSYGYTF
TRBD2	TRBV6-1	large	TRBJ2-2	TGTGCCAGCACAACTAGCGGCGCCATGGCCGGGGAGCTGTTTTTT	CASTTSGAMAGELFF
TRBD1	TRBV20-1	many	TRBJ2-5	TGCAGTGTTAGACAGGGGGCGGAAGGGGTGACCCAGTACTTC	CSVRQGAEGVTQYF